The present T cell receptor beta chain was sequenced within a study of blood T cells in healthy people across ages. Each donor's blood draw was approximately 10 milliliters of peripheral blood. The V end lost 4 bases, the J end lost 0 bases, and 10 bases lay between the germline ends. Germline V gives CDR1 SQVTM, CDR2 ANQGSEA. The CDR3 is 13 residues long. The second PCR ran roughly 6 to 11 cycles with a sample-barcoded 5' primer and J-beta primers. MiXCR, applied by TCRdb to the 5' RACE reads, yields one record per CDR3 protein. This repertoire shows around 580,000 distinct CDR3 sequences, 47% found once; its top ten account for around 23%.

This receptor was identified in a man of 80 years or more in good health. The sequenced material came from blood. V gene TRBV29-1 combines with J gene TRBJ2-7; D unresolved. The CDR3 DNA sequence: TGCAGCGTTGTGCCGGAGAACTCCTACGAGCAGTACTTC. Translating it yields CSVVPENSYEQYF.